Listed here are 17 T cell receptor beta chains from one sample, sequenced in a study of blood T cell repertoires in COVID-19. The table came from immunoSEQ multiplex PCR; TCRdb's copy has only in-frame clones and leaves some out. The data show tens of thousands of clones, with 90% seen just once and over 5.5% held by the top ten. Sequenced sample: peripheral blood. All receptors come from a young man with COVID-19, enrolled during active disease.

This chain uses TRBV7-9 with TRBJ2-2; 12 bases agree with TRBD1. The J segment lost 7 bases and the V segment lost 5 bases, leaving 8 bases of the junction unmatched. Germline CDR1 SEHNR, CDR2 FQNEAQ (reference sequence). The CDR3 spans 16 residues. In nucleotides, the CDR3 is TGTGCCAGCAGCCTACCGGGACAGGGGGCCGTCGGGGAGCTGTTTTTT. Its translation: CASSLPGQGAVGELFF.

The chain is built from TRBV5-1 and TRBJ2-7; 12 nucleotides agree with TRBD2. CDR3 length: 15 residues. The germline V gene encodes CDR1 SGHRS and CDR2 YFSETQ. The V gene end was trimmed by 2 bases and the J gene end by 5 bases; junction bases not matched to a gene: 5. The CDR3: CASSFRLAGADEQYF. In DNA form, the CDR3 reads TGCGCCAGCAGCTTCCGACTAGCGGGAGCAGACGAGCAGTACTTC.

The chain uses TRBV21-1 and TRBJ1-4; the table names TRBD1, a call not compared with the DNA. TRBV21-1 is assigned pseudogene status. The CDR3 sequence is 19 residues long. The CDR3 spells CASSNTGFPQDATNEKLFF. DNA for the CDR3: TGTGCCAGCAGCAACACAGGGTTCCCTCAGGATGCAACTAATGAAAAACTGTTTTTT.

The sample holds one count of this clone. The chain uses TRBV27 and TRBJ1-5, with TRBD1 identical over 7 bases. The CDR3 covers 14 residues. Germline CDR1 MNHEY, CDR2 SMNVEV (reference sequence). V shed 5 bases, J shed 3 bases, and the junction held 4 bases outside the gene matches. CDR3 region: CASSETGYNQPQHF. DNA of the CDR3: TGTGCCAGCAGTGAGACAGGGTACAATCAGCCCCAGCATTTT.

This chain connects TRBV9 to TRBJ2-6; no definite D call. CDR1 and CDR2 (germline): SGDLS, YYNGEE. The CDR3 is 16 amino acids. V lost 0 bases and J 0 bases, leaving 7 bases between the germline ends. The CDR3 is CASSVEESSGANVLTF. CDR3 DNA: TGTGCCAGCAGCGTAGAAGAGAGCTCTGGGGCCAACGTCCTGACTTTC.

V and J are TRBV7-9 and TRBJ2-1; 7 nucleotides line up with TRBD1. V was clipped by 4 bases and J by 7 bases; unmatched bases: 19. The CDR3 spans 18 residues. From germline, CDR1 is SEHNR and CDR2 FQNEAQ (reference sequence). CDR3: CASSSLAGTAVGSNEQFF. The CDR3 DNA reads TGTGCCAGCAGCTCCTTGGCCGGGACAGCGGTGGGATCTAATGAGCAGTTCTTC.

The chain combines TRBV29-1 with TRBJ2-5; perhaps TRBD2 as D (5 bases). The V gene lost 7 bases and the J gene lost 6 bases, with 15 bases spanning the gap. Germline CDR1 reads SQVTM; CDR2 reads ANQGSEA. The CDR3 runs 12 residues. The CDR3 protein is CSARTSRKTQYF. CDR3 coding DNA: TGCAGCGCCAGAACTAGTAGGAAGACCCAGTACTTC.

The chain has TRBV9 and TRBJ2-7; 12 bases align to TRBD1. Looked up from germline, CDR1 is SGDLS and CDR2 is YYNGEE. After removal of 3 bases from V and 2 bases from J, the junction contained 6 bases not matched to a gene. The CDR3 runs 16 residues. Here the CDR3 reads CASSGGGQGAPYEQYF. The CDR3 nucleotides are TGTGCCAGCAGCGGAGGGGGACAGGGGGCCCCCTACGAGCAGTACTTC.

In its sample, this clone was seen a few times. This chain joins TRBV7-9 and TRBJ2-7; D perhaps matches TRBD2 (5 bases). The germline V gene encodes CDR1 SEHNR and CDR2 FQNEAQ (reference sequence). The CDR3 totals 12 residues. V lost 5 bases and J lost 3, with 8 bases in between. The CDR3 reads CASSPDFYEQYF. The CDR3, as DNA: TGTGCCAGCAGCCCGGACTTCTACGAGCAGTACTTC.

The gene calls are TRBV30 and TRBJ2-2, with D possibly TRBD1 on 6 matching bases. Trimming removed 0 bases from V and 5 bases from J, with 13 bases in between. The V gene's germline CDR1 is GTSNPN and CDR2 SVGIG (reference sequence). This CDR3 has 15 amino acids. This chain's CDR3 is CAWSVWSGDTGELFF. CDR3 DNA sequence: TGTGCCTGGAGTGTATGGTCAGGGGATACCGGGGAGCTGTTTTTT. Full variable domain (missing parts from reference TRBV30 and TRBJ2-2): SQTIHQWPATLVQPVGSPLSLECTVEGTSNPNLYWYRQAAGRGLQLLFYSVGIGQISSEVPQNLSASRPQDRQFILSSKKLLLSDSGFYLCAWSVWSGDTGELFFGEGSRLTVL.

CDR3 DNA: TGTGCCAGCACCCCTTGGACAGGGGAAGGCTACACCTTC. This gives the protein CASTPWTGEGYTF. The rearrangement joins TRBV2 to TRBJ1-2; TRBD1 matches 9 bases. The germline CDR1 and CDR2 sequences are SNHLY and FYNNEI. V trimming: 7 bases; J trimming: 8 bases; junction bases outside the gene matches: 8. The CDR3 extends over 13 amino acids.

This clone was found a few times. The genes are TRBV10-1 and TRBJ2-7; tentative D call: TRBD1 (6 bases). This CDR3 has 17 amino acids. Looked up from germline, CDR1 is WNHNN and CDR2 is SYGVQD (reference sequence). Trimming took off 0 bases at V and 2 bases at J, with 17 bases between the two ends. This CDR3 reads CASSESKKGVEAYEQYF. In DNA form, the CDR3 reads TGCGCCAGCAGTGAGTCGAAGAAGGGGGTCGAGGCCTACGAGCAGTACTTC.

The chain joins TRBV7-2 to TRBJ2-7; the match to TRBD2 covers 8 bases. CDR1 is SGHTA and CDR2 is FQGNSA in the germline V gene. With 5 bases clipped from V and 0 bases from J, the junction kept 9 bases outside the gene matches. The CDR3 length is 16 residues. CDR3 protein: CASSERIAGHSYEQYF. CDR3 bases: TGTGCCAGCAGCGAGAGAATAGCGGGACACTCCTACGAGCAGTACTTC.

This chain connects TRBV28 to TRBJ2-7, with TRBD2 as a possible D gene (6 bases). This CDR3 has 12 residues. V dropped 5 bases and J dropped 9 bases, with 14 bases sitting between them. Germline V gene lookup returns CDR1 MDHEN and CDR2 SYDVKM. The CDR3 spells CASSRRDFWQYF. CDR3 in DNA: TGTGCCAGCAGTAGACGGGACTTCTGGCAGTACTTC.

The chain recombines TRBV3-1 (or the pseudogene TRBV3-2) with TRBJ2-2, with 8 positions matching TRBD2. The CDR3 contains 16 residues. CDR1 and CDR2 from the germline V gene are LGHDT and YNNKEL (reference sequence). The trim removed 3 bases at V and 4 bases at J, leaving 7 bases unmatched. The chain's CDR3 is CASSHLAGTFTGELFF. The CDR3 nucleotides are TGTGCCAGCAGCCACTTAGCGGGGACCTTCACCGGGGAGCTGTTTTTT.

The chain combines TRBV10-2 with TRBJ2-3; TRBD1 matches at 9 bases. The length of the CDR3 is 14 residues. CDR1 and CDR2 from the germline V gene are WSHSY and SAAADI. V shed 4 bases, J shed 5 bases, and the junction held 4 bases outside the gene matches. CDR3 region: CASSAGQGGDTQYF. The CDR3 DNA reads TGCGCCAGCAGTGCGGGACAGGGCGGAGATACGCAGTATTTT.

The rearrangement uses TRBV28 and TRBJ1-2; no clear D gene. V was cut by 8 bases and J by 8 bases, with 18 bases left in between. The CDR3 runs to 13 residues. Per the germline V gene, CDR1 is MDHEN and CDR2 is SYDVKM. The CDR3 region is CASREGQLRGYTF. The CDR3 DNA is TGTGCCAGCCGGGAGGGTCAGCTGAGAGGCTACACCTTC.